These 23 T cell receptor beta chains originate from one sample sequenced in a study of blood T cell repertoires in COVID-19. Clones were sequenced by immunoSEQ multiplex PCR, and TCRdb holds only the in-frame ones, with some missing. Of about 78,000 clones in the sample, around 80% are singletons; the top ten hold 4.5% to 7%. Sequencing was performed on peripheral blood. These receptors were collected from a man aged 55 to 70 with active or convalescent COVID-19.

The chain uses TRBV30 and TRBJ1-1; maybe TRBD1 (5 bases). This CDR3 spans 13 amino acids. The V end lost 1 base, the J end lost 1 base, and 7 bases lay between the germline ends. CDR1 and CDR2 (germline): GTSNPN, SVGIG (reference sequence). The CDR3 here is CAWSAQANTEAFF. CDR3 DNA sequence: TGTGCCTGGAGTGCACAGGCGAACACTGAAGCTTTCTTT.

The chain carries TRBV5-6 and TRBJ1-2; TRBD1 might be the D (5 bases). The CDR3 extends over 14 amino acids. Per germline, CDR1 SGHDT and CDR2 YYEEEE. V shed 7 bases and J shed 2 bases, with 15 bases lying between them. The CDR3 coding sequence is TGTGCCAGCTTTCCTCTACAGGCGAACTATGGCTACACCTTC. Its protein is CASFPLQANYGYTF.

The chain is built from TRBV27 and TRBJ2-7; tentative D call: TRBD1 (6 bases). Germline CDR1 is MNHEY and CDR2 is SMNVEV (reference sequence). V was cut by 5 bases and J by 2 bases, with 13 bases left in between. This CDR3 region has 14 residues. As DNA, the CDR3 is TGTGCCAGCAGTCGCTTGGACAGTCCCTACGAGCAGTACTTC. Protein: CASSRLDSPYEQYF.

The chain couples TRBV24-1 to TRBJ2-3; a possible D gene is TRBD1 (6 bases). Germline CDR1 KGHDR, CDR2 SFDVKD. With 2 bases removed from V and 3 bases from J, the gap between germline ends came to 11 bases. The length of the CDR3 is 15 residues. The CDR3 loop reads CATSDYRDITDTQYF. The CDR3 DNA reads as TGTGCCACCAGTGATTACCGGGACATAACAGATACGCAGTATTTT.

The chain joins TRBV7-6 to TRBJ2-1; D may be TRBD1 (5 bases). CDR3 length: 15 amino acids. V gave up 6 bases and J gave up 2 bases, with 14 bases separating them. Germline V gene lookup returns CDR1 SGHVS and CDR2 FNYEAQ. The CDR3 protein is CASRGAANAYNEQFF. The CDR3 DNA reads TGTGCCAGCAGAGGGGCTGCAAATGCCTACAATGAGCAGTTCTTC.

The V gene is TRBV7-2, the J gene TRBJ2-2; 8 bases match TRBD1. V was pared by 4 bases and J by 4 bases, with 5 bases of the junction left unmatched. CDR3 size: 15 residues. The germline V gene has CDR1 SGHTA and CDR2 FQGNSA. The CDR3 sequence: CASSSGQGGTGELFF. In DNA form, the CDR3 reads TGTGCCAGCAGCTCCGGACAGGGAGGCACCGGGGAGCTGTTTTTT.

The CDR3 loop reads CASRYKGQGYISEAFF. CDR3 DNA: TGTGCCAGCAGATACAAGGGACAGGGTTATATATCTGAAGCTTTCTTT. The chain has TRBV6-5 and TRBJ1-1, with 9 bases that match TRBD1. Germline lookup yields CDR1 MNHEY and CDR2 SVGAGI. CDR3 length: 16 amino acids. The V and J ends lost 6 bases and 6 bases, in that order; junction bases with no gene match: 14.

The genes are TRBV4-3 and TRBJ1-2; no definite D call. This CDR3 comprises 16 residues. Germline assignment: CDR1 LGHNA and CDR2 YSLEER. V shed 1 base and J shed 8 bases, with 20 bases lying between them. CDR3 sequence: CASSQGPSWEPMGYTF. CDR3 sequence (DNA): TGCGCCAGCAGCCAAGGCCCCAGTTGGGAGCCTATGGGCTACACCTTC.

CDR3 in amino acids: CASSPRDEKLFF. CDR3 coding DNA: TGTGCCAGCAGTCCCCGTGATGAAAAACTGTTTTTT. The J gene is TRBJ1-4, the V gene TRBV12-3 or TRBV12-4, with D uncertain. CDR3 size: 12 residues. With 5 bases removed from V and 6 bases from J, the gap between germline ends came to 7 bases.

The rearrangement links TRBV19 to TRBJ2-6, with a possible D match to TRBD1 (6 bases). The V gene's germline CDR1 is LNHDA and CDR2 SQIVND (reference sequence). Between the trimmed V and J ends, which lost 3 bases and 2 bases, there was a span of 20 bases. This CDR3 contains 19 residues. CDR3 sequence (DNA): TGTGCCAGTAGTATCAATGGTGCAGGGGTGAGTCCTGGGGCCAACGTCCTGACTTTC. Residues: CASSINGAGVSPGANVLTF.

The chain has TRBV2 and TRBJ2-7; 7 nucleotides line up with TRBD1. V was pared by 3 bases and J by 3 bases, with 5 bases of the junction left unmatched. CDR1 and CDR2 (germline): SNHLY, FYNNEI. CDR3 length: 14 amino acids. The CDR3 DNA follows: TGTGCCAGCAGTGAGGGGACAGCGAACTACGAGCAGTACTTC. This translates into CASSEGTANYEQYF.

J is TRBJ1-2 and V is TRBV5-6; 7 bases match TRBD1. The CDR3 sequence is 14 residues long. The V gene end was trimmed by 4 bases and the J gene end by 8 bases; junction bases not matched to a gene: 11. The germline gives CDR1 SGHDT, CDR2 YYEEEE. The CDR3 nucleotides are TGTGCCAGCAGCGTACAGGGGTTCTATGGAGGCTACACCTTC. Translated: CASSVQGFYGGYTF.

The gene calls are TRBV2 and TRBJ1-6; 10 bases are shared with TRBD1. The CDR3 loop spans 15 amino acids. Germline lookup yields CDR1 SNHLY and CDR2 FYNNEI. J was trimmed by 9 bases and V by 6 bases; bases with no gene match: 8. The CDR3 reads CASRGVRDRGSPLHF. The CDR3 DNA is TGTGCCAGCAGAGGGGTCCGGGACAGGGGTTCACCCCTCCACTTT.

The chain has TRBV5-5 and TRBJ1-6; 12 bases match TRBD1. The length of the CDR3 is 17 residues. The germline V gene encodes CDR1 SGHKS and CDR2 YYEKEE (reference sequence). Germline trimming cut 4 bases from V and 6 bases from J; bases unmatched to any gene: 8. This chain's CDR3 is CASSPGGDRGPNSPLHF. Here the CDR3 DNA reads TGTGCCAGCAGCCCAGGCGGGGACAGGGGGCCTAATTCACCCCTCCACTTT.

This chain joins TRBV5-3 and TRBJ2-2; 7 bases are shared with TRBD1. TRBV5-3 is classed as an ORF, of uncertain function. This CDR3 has 19 amino acids. Trimming at V came to 0 bases and at J to 0 bases, leaving 11 bases not matched to a gene. CDR3 sequence reads: CARSLGPYRTGTNTGELFF. CDR3 bases: TGTGCCAGAAGCTTGGGCCCTTACCGGACAGGAACGAACACCGGGGAGCTGTTTTTT.

The V call is TRBV6-4, the J call TRBJ1-1; 10 nucleotides match TRBD1. The CDR3 is 13 residues long. The V gene's germline CDR1 is MRHNA and CDR2 SNTAGT. The V and J ends lost 6 bases and 6 bases, in that order; junction bases with no gene match: 4. The CDR3 protein is CASRGTGDAEAFF. The CDR3 DNA sequence: TGTGCCAGCAGGGGGACAGGGGACGCTGAAGCTTTCTTT.

This rearrangement joins TRBV6-5 to TRBJ2-7; a possible D gene is TRBD1 (5 bases). V was pared by 2 bases and J by 4 bases, with 9 bases between. The CDR3 length is 13 residues. Germline loops: CDR1 MNHEY, CDR2 SVGAGI. CDR3 bases: TGTGCCAGCAGTTACCAGGGTTCGTACGAGCAGTACTTC. Amino acid sequence: CASSYQGSYEQYF.

V and J are TRBV10-3 and TRBJ2-3; 16 bases map to TRBD2. Germline lookup yields CDR1 ENHRY and CDR2 SYGVKD. The CDR3 length is 15 residues. V trimming: 9 bases; J trimming: 4 bases; junction bases outside the gene matches: 4. The CDR3 protein is CAMGTSGGAPDTQYF. CDR3 in DNA: TGTGCCATGGGGACTAGCGGGGGGGCCCCAGATACGCAGTATTTT.

The chain carries TRBV12-5 and TRBJ1-4; possible D gene TRBD1, 6 bases. Trimming took 2 bases from V and 8 from J, leaving 15 bases between them. This CDR3 region has 15 residues. Germline CDR1 reads LGHNT; CDR2 reads FRNRAP. CDR3 sequence reads: CASGLTPGQGEKLFF. CDR3 nucleotide sequence: TGTGCTAGTGGTTTGACTCCAGGCCAGGGGGAAAAACTGTTTTTT.

This clone turned up a few times. The chain employs TRBV7-8 and TRBJ2-7; D might be TRBD1 (6 bases). CDR3 length: 16 amino acids. Trimming shortened V by 4 bases and J by 3 bases, and 19 bases separated the two germline ends. CDR1 and CDR2 (germline): SGHVS, FQNEAQ. CDR3 amino acids: CASSSAQSDSVYEQYF. CDR3 bases: TGTGCCAGCAGCTCAGCCCAGTCGGACAGCGTCTACGAGCAGTACTTC.

This chain uses TRBV11-2 with TRBJ1-2, with D perhaps TRBD1 (6 bases). The V end lost 5 bases, the J end lost 4 bases, and 17 bases lay between the germline ends. The CDR3 consists of 15 residues. Germline CDR1 and CDR2: SGHAT and FQNNGV. CDR3 sequence: CASSPTGYTFYGYTF. The CDR3 DNA is TGTGCCAGCAGCCCAACAGGGTATACCTTCTATGGCTACACCTTC.

The chain uses TRBV19 and TRBJ2-1; 9 bases are a match to TRBD2. Trimming cost V 6 bases and J 9 bases; bases outside gene matches: 9. Germline V gives CDR1 LNHDA, CDR2 SQIVND (reference sequence). There are 14 residues in the CDR3. CDR3 coding DNA: TGTGCCAGTAGCCCCGGGACTAGCTCAGGTGAGCAGTTCTTC. Residues: CASSPGTSSGEQFF.

This chain links TRBV24-1 with TRBJ2-3, with 8 bases identical to TRBD2. Per germline, CDR1 KGHDR and CDR2 SFDVKD. There are 16 residues in the CDR3. Unmatched junction bases numbered 7, after V lost 2 bases and J lost 4 bases. CDR3 protein: CATSDSGGGRADTQYF. Here the CDR3 DNA reads TGTGCCACCAGTGATTCTGGCGGGGGGAGGGCAGATACGCAGTATTTT.